These T cell receptor beta chains were read from a single sample in a study of T cell responses to AZD1222 COVID-19 vaccine. Clones were read by immunoSEQ multiplex PCR, and TCRdb kept only the in-frame ones, dropping some. The sample holds some 150,000 clones, around 93% seen once. The material sequenced was peripheral blood, taken 28 days after the second AZD1222 dose. The receptors were sampled from an adult who received the AZD1222 COVID-19 vaccine. Both conserved end residues are part of each CDR3. The order of the fields is D gene, J gene, clone size, V gene, CDR3 protein, CDR3 DNA. The D gene is left open where the match is weak. The listing skips clone size in some rows; elsewhere it reads once, few, many or a size class.

D gene: .; J gene: TRBJ2-7; clone size: .; V gene: TRBV9; CDR3 protein: CASSLGDGTYEQYF; CDR3 DNA: TGTGCCAGCAGCCTAGGGGACGGTACCTACGAGCAGTACTTC
D gene: .; J gene: TRBJ1-3; clone size: .; V gene: TRBV19; CDR3 protein: CASSIRHPHSGNTIYF; CDR3 DNA: TGTGCCAGTAGTATAAGGCACCCTCACTCTGGAAACACCATATATTTT
D gene: TRBD1; J gene: TRBJ2-2; clone size: .; V gene: TRBV10-3; CDR3 protein: CAIRTGATNTGELFF; CDR3 DNA: TGTGCCATCAGGACAGGGGCAACCAACACCGGGGAGCTGTTTTTT
D gene: TRBD1; J gene: TRBJ1-1; clone size: once; V gene: TRBV5-1; CDR3 protein: CASSLRGVLGGGGNTEAFF; CDR3 DNA: TGCGCCAGCAGCTTGAGGGGTGTGTTAGGGGGCGGAGGGAACACTGAAGCTTTCTTT
D gene: TRBD2; J gene: TRBJ2-2; clone size: .; V gene: TRBV19; CDR3 protein: CASRGIAGGVGTGELFF; CDR3 DNA: TGTGCCAGTAGGGGGATAGCGGGAGGCGTGGGCACCGGGGAGCTGTTTTTT
D gene: .; J gene: TRBJ1-3; clone size: .; V gene: TRBV30; CDR3 protein: CAWSNSRNTIYF; CDR3 DNA: TGTGCCTGGAGTAATAGCAGAAACACCATATATTTT
D gene: TRBD2; J gene: TRBJ2-1; clone size: .; V gene: TRBV3-1/TRBV3-2; CDR3 protein: CASSQDRGSYNEQFF; CDR3 DNA: TGTGCCAGCAGCCAAGACCGCGGGAGCTACAATGAGCAGTTCTTC
D gene: .; J gene: TRBJ1-1; clone size: .; V gene: TRBV6-5; CDR3 protein: CASSQGSSTEAFF; CDR3 DNA: TGTGCCAGCAGTCAGGGGTCGTCCACTGAAGCTTTCTTT
D gene: .; J gene: TRBJ2-2; clone size: .; V gene: TRBV27; CDR3 protein: CASSLSGGLVGGELFF; CDR3 DNA: TGTGCCAGCAGTTTATCGGGGGGGCTAGTGGGCGGGGAGCTGTTTTTT
D gene: TRBD1; J gene: TRBJ2-1; clone size: .; V gene: TRBV18; CDR3 protein: CASSPPAGGLSSDYNEQFF; CDR3 DNA: TGTGCCAGCTCACCACCGGCAGGGGGCTTATCTAGCGACTACAATGAGCAGTTCTTC
D gene: .; J gene: TRBJ1-1; clone size: .; V gene: TRBV5-1; CDR3 protein: CASKGLANTEAFF; CDR3 DNA: TGCGCCAGCAAGGGGCTAGCGAACACTGAAGCTTTCTTT
D gene: .; J gene: TRBJ2-5; clone size: .; V gene: TRBV16; CDR3 protein: CASSPRFSFQETQYF; CDR3 DNA: TGTGCCAGCAGCCCCCGCTTTTCGTTCCAAGAGACCCAGTACTTC
D gene: .; J gene: TRBJ1-1; clone size: .; V gene: TRBV5-5; CDR3 protein: CASSMGRGQGNTEAFF; CDR3 DNA: TGTGCCAGCAGTATGGGGAGAGGGCAGGGGAACACTGAAGCTTTCTTT
D gene: .; J gene: TRBJ2-7; clone size: once; V gene: TRBV7-9; CDR3 protein: CASSLIGLDDEQYF; CDR3 DNA: TGTGCCAGCAGCTTAATTGGACTGGATGACGAGCAGTACTTC
D gene: .; J gene: TRBJ1-2; clone size: .; V gene: TRBV20-1; CDR3 protein: CSARAGGYTF; CDR3 DNA: TGCAGTGCTAGAGCCGGCGGCTACACCTTC
D gene: .; J gene: TRBJ2-7; clone size: .; V gene: TRBV7-2; CDR3 protein: CASSLGPGGLISYEQYF; CDR3 DNA: TGTGCCAGCAGCTTAGGACCAGGGGGACTAATCTCCTACGAGCAGTACTTC
D gene: .; J gene: TRBJ1-4; clone size: few; V gene: TRBV24-1; CDR3 protein: CATSPPLRVRNEKLFF; CDR3 DNA: TGTGCCACCAGCCCCCCGTTGAGGGTAAGGAATGAAAAACTGTTTTTT
D gene: .; J gene: TRBJ2-2; clone size: .; V gene: TRBV5-5; CDR3 protein: CASSLARGSTSTGELFF; CDR3 DNA: TGTGCCAGCAGCTTAGCAAGGGGATCGACTAGCACCGGGGAGCTGTTTTTT
D gene: .; J gene: TRBJ1-4; clone size: .; V gene: TRBV11-2; CDR3 protein: CASRSGRTNEKLFF; CDR3 DNA: TGTGCCAGCAGATCGGGGAGGACTAATGAAAAACTGTTTTTT
D gene: .; J gene: TRBJ1-1; clone size: few; V gene: TRBV5-6; CDR3 protein: CASSLRQTDPNTEAFF; CDR3 DNA: TGTGCCAGCAGCTTGCGGCAGACAGATCCGAACACTGAAGCTTTCTTT
D gene: TRBD2; J gene: TRBJ2-1; clone size: .; V gene: TRBV3-1/TRBV3-2; CDR3 protein: CASSRGLAGVLVGISSYNEQFF; CDR3 DNA: TGTGCCAGCAGCCGAGGACTAGCGGGAGTATTAGTTGGGATAAGCTCCTACAATGAGCAGTTCTTC
D gene: .; J gene: TRBJ1-2; clone size: .; V gene: TRBV7-8; CDR3 protein: CASSPSGRANYGYTF; CDR3 DNA: TGTGCCAGCAGCCCTTCTGGGAGGGCTAACTATGGCTACACCTTC
D gene: .; J gene: TRBJ2-2; clone size: .; V gene: TRBV12-3/TRBV12-4; CDR3 protein: CASIYGGTGELFF; CDR3 DNA: TGTGCCAGCATATACGGGGGCACCGGGGAGCTGTTTTTT
D gene: TRBD1; J gene: TRBJ1-1; clone size: once; V gene: TRBV28; CDR3 protein: CASSLWKTGRIWKNTEAFF; CDR3 DNA: TGTGCCAGCAGTTTATGGAAGACAGGGAGGATTTGGAAGAACACTGAAGCTTTCTTT
D gene: TRBD1; J gene: TRBJ2-2; clone size: .; V gene: TRBV10-1; CDR3 protein: CASSGGTGRTGELFF; CDR3 DNA: TGCGCCAGCAGTGGGGGGACAGGGCGGACCGGGGAGCTGTTTTTT
D gene: .; J gene: TRBJ1-2; clone size: .; V gene: TRBV2; CDR3 protein: CASSEDRGLYGYTF; CDR3 DNA: TGTGCCAGCAGTGAAGATAGGGGACTATATGGCTACACCTTC
D gene: TRBD2; J gene: TRBJ2-7; clone size: .; V gene: TRBV23-1; CDR3 protein: CASSQRGGDYEQYF; CDR3 DNA: TGCGCCAGCAGTCAGCGGGGGGGTGACTACGAGCAGTACTTC
D gene: .; J gene: TRBJ2-1; clone size: .; V gene: TRBV1; CDR3 protein: CTSSQDHSAEHNEQFF; CDR3 DNA: TGCACCAGCAGCCAAGATCATTCGGCAGAACACAATGAGCAGTTCTTC
D gene: .; J gene: TRBJ2-5; clone size: .; V gene: TRBV4-3; CDR3 protein: CASSQTWAGAEETQYF; CDR3 DNA: TGCGCCAGCAGCCAAACATGGGCAGGGGCCGAAGAGACCCAGTACTTC
D gene: TRBD2; J gene: TRBJ2-5; clone size: .; V gene: TRBV9; CDR3 protein: CASSAPRLAGGGETQYF; CDR3 DNA: TGTGCCAGCAGCGCACCACGACTAGCGGGAGGAGGAGAGACCCAGTACTTC
D gene: .; J gene: TRBJ1-3; clone size: .; V gene: TRBV7-8; CDR3 protein: CASSLSGPHSGNTIYF; CDR3 DNA: TGTGCCAGCAGCTTATCAGGGCCGCACTCTGGAAACACCATATATTTT
D gene: .; J gene: TRBJ2-7; clone size: once; V gene: TRBV6-5; CDR3 protein: CASSYYRAYEQYF; CDR3 DNA: TGTGCCAGCAGTTACTACAGGGCTTACGAGCAGTACTTC
D gene: .; J gene: TRBJ2-7; clone size: .; V gene: TRBV21-1; CDR3 protein: CASSNDRLAGNFYEQYF; CDR3 DNA: TGTGCCAGCAGCAACGACAGACTAGCGGGAAATTTCTACGAGCAGTACTTC
D gene: .; J gene: TRBJ2-2; clone size: .; V gene: TRBV7-8; CDR3 protein: CASRKTVNTGELFF; CDR3 DNA: TGTGCCAGCAGAAAGACAGTGAACACCGGGGAGCTGTTTTTT
D gene: .; J gene: TRBJ1-1; clone size: .; V gene: TRBV28; CDR3 protein: CASILPRGSLNTEAFF; CDR3 DNA: TGTGCCAGCATTCTACCACGAGGATCCCTGAACACTGAAGCTTTCTTT
D gene: .; J gene: TRBJ2-7; clone size: .; V gene: TRBV12-3/TRBV12-4; CDR3 protein: CASSLADYEQYF; CDR3 DNA: TGTGCCAGCAGTTTAGCGGACTACGAGCAGTACTTC
D gene: .; J gene: TRBJ2-3; clone size: .; V gene: TRBV9; CDR3 protein: CASSAIPSSPDTQYF; CDR3 DNA: TGTGCCAGCAGCGCCATCCCTAGCAGCCCAGATACGCAGTATTTT
D gene: TRBD1; J gene: TRBJ2-1; clone size: .; V gene: TRBV19; CDR3 protein: CASSTVGQGRNEQFF; CDR3 DNA: TGTGCCAGTAGTACCGTCGGACAGGGGCGTAATGAGCAGTTCTTC
D gene: TRBD1; J gene: TRBJ1-2; clone size: .; V gene: TRBV6-5; CDR3 protein: CASSRDRANGYTF; CDR3 DNA: TGTGCCAGCAGCCGTGACAGGGCGAATGGCTACACCTTC
D gene: TRBD2; J gene: TRBJ2-7; clone size: .; V gene: TRBV5-6; CDR3 protein: CASSRAGAYEQYF; CDR3 DNA: TGTGCCAGCAGTCGGGCGGGGGCCTACGAGCAGTACTTC
D gene: TRBD1; J gene: TRBJ2-7; clone size: .; V gene: TRBV4-2; CDR3 protein: CASSPRQGKTYEQYF; CDR3 DNA: TGTGCCAGCAGCCCCCGACAGGGAAAAACCTACGAGCAGTACTTC
D gene: .; J gene: TRBJ2-6; clone size: once; V gene: TRBV5-1; CDR3 protein: CASSNGQSSGANVLTF; CDR3 DNA: TGCGCCAGCAGCAACGGACAGTCCTCTGGGGCCAACGTCCTGACTTTC
D gene: TRBD1; J gene: TRBJ2-7; clone size: once; V gene: TRBV27; CDR3 protein: CASSLRGQGDEQYF; CDR3 DNA: TGTGCCAGCAGTTTAAGGGGACAGGGGGACGAGCAGTACTTC
D gene: .; J gene: TRBJ2-4; clone size: .; V gene: TRBV6-2/TRBV6-3; CDR3 protein: CASSYRTSPQNIQYF; CDR3 DNA: TGTGCCAGCAGTTACAGGACTTCCCCCCAAAACATTCAGTACTTC
D gene: TRBD1; J gene: TRBJ1-4; clone size: .; V gene: TRBV30; CDR3 protein: CAWSVSGQAGKLFF; CDR3 DNA: TGTGCCTGGAGTGTATCGGGACAGGCCGGAAAACTGTTTTTT
D gene: TRBD1; J gene: TRBJ1-2; clone size: .; V gene: TRBV28; CDR3 protein: CASSPGQGNYGYTF; CDR3 DNA: TGTGCCAGCAGCCCGGGACAGGGGAACTATGGCTACACCTTC
D gene: .; J gene: TRBJ2-2; clone size: .; V gene: TRBV12-3/TRBV12-4; CDR3 protein: CASSPLYTGELFF; CDR3 DNA: TGTGCCAGCAGCCCACTATACACCGGGGAGCTGTTTTTT
D gene: .; J gene: TRBJ1-2; clone size: .; V gene: TRBV29-1; CDR3 protein: CSAFREYGYTF; CDR3 DNA: TGCAGCGCATTCAGGGAATATGGCTACACCTTC
D gene: .; J gene: TRBJ1-2; clone size: .; V gene: TRBV5-4; CDR3 protein: CASSRAPGSNYGYTF; CDR3 DNA: TGTGCCAGCAGCCGAGCCCCGGGATCTAACTATGGCTACACCTTC
D gene: TRBD1; J gene: TRBJ2-7; clone size: .; V gene: TRBV4-3; CDR3 protein: CASSQRGQGTYEQYF; CDR3 DNA: TGCGCCAGCAGCCAACGGGGACAGGGTACCTACGAGCAGTACTTC
D gene: .; J gene: TRBJ1-5; clone size: .; V gene: TRBV6-5; CDR3 protein: CASSTTGAGQPQHF; CDR3 DNA: TGTGCCAGCAGTACTACAGGAGCCGGGCAGCCCCAGCATTTT
D gene: .; J gene: TRBJ1-3; clone size: .; V gene: TRBV3-1/TRBV3-2; CDR3 protein: CASSLDSLVGNTIYF; CDR3 DNA: TGTGCCAGCAGCCTAGACAGCCTCGTCGGAAACACCATATATTTT
D gene: TRBD1; J gene: TRBJ2-1; clone size: few; V gene: TRBV29-1; CDR3 protein: CSVAAGQEYNEQFF; CDR3 DNA: TGCAGCGTTGCGGCGGGACAGGAGTACAATGAGCAGTTCTTC
D gene: .; J gene: TRBJ1-3; clone size: .; V gene: TRBV28; CDR3 protein: CAIGRLSSGNTIYF; CDR3 DNA: TGTGCCATTGGACGGTTAAGCTCTGGAAACACCATATATTTT
D gene: .; J gene: TRBJ1-6; clone size: .; V gene: TRBV7-2; CDR3 protein: CASSLAGGDSPLHF; CDR3 DNA: TGTGCCAGCAGCTTAGCCGGCGGAGATTCACCCCTCCACTTT
D gene: .; J gene: TRBJ1-5; clone size: .; V gene: TRBV25-1; CDR3 protein: CASSESAYSNQPQHF; CDR3 DNA: TGTGCCAGCAGTGAATCTGCTTATAGCAATCAGCCCCAGCATTTT
D gene: TRBD2; J gene: TRBJ2-1; clone size: .; V gene: TRBV18; CDR3 protein: CASSPPGLAGGSEQFF; CDR3 DNA: TGTGCCAGCTCACCACCGGGACTAGCGGGAGGGAGTGAGCAGTTCTTC
D gene: .; J gene: TRBJ2-1; clone size: few; V gene: TRBV6-6; CDR3 protein: CASSAEGEQFF; CDR3 DNA: TGTGCCAGCAGCGCGGAGGGGGAGCAGTTCTTC
D gene: TRBD1; J gene: TRBJ1-2; clone size: .; V gene: TRBV12-3/TRBV12-4; CDR3 protein: CASSGTANYGYTF; CDR3 DNA: TGTGCCAGCAGTGGGACAGCTAACTATGGCTACACCTTC